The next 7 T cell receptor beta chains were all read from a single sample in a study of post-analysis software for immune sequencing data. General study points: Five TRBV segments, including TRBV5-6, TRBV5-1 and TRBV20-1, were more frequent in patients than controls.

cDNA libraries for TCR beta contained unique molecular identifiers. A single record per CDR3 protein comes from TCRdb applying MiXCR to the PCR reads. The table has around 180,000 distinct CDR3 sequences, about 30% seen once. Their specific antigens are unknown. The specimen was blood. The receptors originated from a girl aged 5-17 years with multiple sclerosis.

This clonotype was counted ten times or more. The chain's CDR3 is CASSQREQVTYEQYF. Here the CDR3 DNA reads TGCGCCAGCAGCCAAAGGGAGCAGGTCACCTACGAGCAGTACTTC. The chain joins TRBV4-1 to TRBJ2-7, with D possibly TRBD2 on 5 matching bases. In germline, CDR1 is MGHRA, CDR2 YSYEKL. Trimming left V 2 bases short and J 2 bases short, with 13 bases between. The CDR3 is made up of 15 amino acids.

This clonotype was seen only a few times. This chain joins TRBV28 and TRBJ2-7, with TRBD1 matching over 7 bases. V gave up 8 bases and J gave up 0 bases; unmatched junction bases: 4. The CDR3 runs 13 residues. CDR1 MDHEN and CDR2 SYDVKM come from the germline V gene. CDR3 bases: TGTGCCAGCGGCAGGGACAGCTCCTACGAGCAGTACTTC. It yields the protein CASGRDSSYEQYF.

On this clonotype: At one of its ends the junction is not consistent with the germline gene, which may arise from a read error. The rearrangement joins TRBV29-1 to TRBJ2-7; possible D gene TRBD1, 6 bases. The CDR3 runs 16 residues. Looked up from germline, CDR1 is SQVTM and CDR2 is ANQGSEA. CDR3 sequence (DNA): TGCAGCGCTGAATCTTACGGACAGAGGGAGAGCAATGAGCAGTACTTC. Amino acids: CSAESYGQRESNEQYF.

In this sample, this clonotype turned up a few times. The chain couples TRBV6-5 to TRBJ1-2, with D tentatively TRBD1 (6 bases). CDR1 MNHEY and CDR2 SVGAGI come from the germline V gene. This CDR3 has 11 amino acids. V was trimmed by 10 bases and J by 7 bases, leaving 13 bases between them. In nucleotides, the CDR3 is TGTGCCACCATAGGGGGTAGTGGCTACACCTTC. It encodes CATIGGSGYTF.

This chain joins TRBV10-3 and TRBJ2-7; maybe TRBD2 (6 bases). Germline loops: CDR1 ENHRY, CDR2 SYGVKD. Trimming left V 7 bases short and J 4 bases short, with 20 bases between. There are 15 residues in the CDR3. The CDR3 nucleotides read TGTGCCATCAAGATGGAGAACTTGGCGGGGTACGAGCAGTACTTC. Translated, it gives CAIKMENLAGYEQYF.

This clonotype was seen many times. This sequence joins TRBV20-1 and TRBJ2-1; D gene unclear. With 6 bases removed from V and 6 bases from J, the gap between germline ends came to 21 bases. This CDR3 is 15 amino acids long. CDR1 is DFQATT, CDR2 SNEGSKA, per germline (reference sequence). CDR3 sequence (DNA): TGCAGTGCACCCGTGCACGGGCGGTCGGGCAATGAGCAGTTCTTC. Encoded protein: CSAPVHGRSGNEQFF.

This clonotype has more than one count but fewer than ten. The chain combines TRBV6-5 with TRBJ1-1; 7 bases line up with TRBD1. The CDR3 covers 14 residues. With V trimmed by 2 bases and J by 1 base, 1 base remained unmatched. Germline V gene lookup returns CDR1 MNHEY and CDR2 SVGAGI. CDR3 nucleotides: TGTGCCAGCAGTTACCAGGGGGGGAACACTGAAGCTTTCTTT. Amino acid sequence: CASSYQGGNTEAFF.